Following are 2 T cell receptor beta chains from one sample sequenced in a study of T-cell reconstitution after alpha-beta-depleted transplantation in children. As it was prepared, the TCRbeta library received unique molecular identifiers. TCRdb reprocessed the PCR reads via MiXCR and lists one record per CDR3 protein. The data contain about 980,000 distinct CDR3 sequences, about 29% of them seen just once; the ten biggest clones take up about 28%. The specimen was PBMCs, mostly from graft donor cells, collected 360 days after TCRalphabeta/CD19-depleted stem cell transplant. These receptors all stem from a boy under two years old who had a stem cell transplant for SCID, so the T cells may come from the graft donor.

CDR3 residues: CASSFSGPTYEQYF. The CDR3 bases are TGCGCCAGCAGCTTTTCAGGGCCGACCTACGAGCAGTACTTC. The chain carries TRBV5-1 and TRBJ2-7; D may be TRBD1 (5 bases). The CDR3 has 14 residues. The V end lost 2 bases, the J end lost 2 bases, and 11 bases lay between the germline ends. CDR1 and CDR2 (germline): SGHRS, YFSETQ.

This chain connects TRBV20-1 to TRBJ1-2; no reliable D call. The CDR3 totals 13 residues. With 0 bases removed from V and 2 bases from J, the gap between germline ends came to 7 bases. Germline CDR1 and CDR2: DFQATT and SNEGSKA (reference sequence). CDR3 region: CSARDWVNYGYTF. CDR3 coding DNA: TGCAGTGCTAGAGATTGGGTCAACTATGGCTACACCTTC.